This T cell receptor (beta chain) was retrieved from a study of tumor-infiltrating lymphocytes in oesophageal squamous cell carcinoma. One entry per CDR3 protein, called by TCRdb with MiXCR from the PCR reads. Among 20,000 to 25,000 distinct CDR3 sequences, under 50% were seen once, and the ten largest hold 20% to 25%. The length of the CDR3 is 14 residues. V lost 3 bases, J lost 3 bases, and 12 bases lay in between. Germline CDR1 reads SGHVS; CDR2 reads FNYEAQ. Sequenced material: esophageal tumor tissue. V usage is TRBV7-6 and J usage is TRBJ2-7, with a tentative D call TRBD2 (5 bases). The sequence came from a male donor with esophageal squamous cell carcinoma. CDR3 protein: CASSLEDGFYEQYF. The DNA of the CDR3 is TGTGCCAGCAGCTTGGAGGACGGATTCTACGAGCAGTACTTC.